The sequence of this T cell receptor beta chain was determined in a study of blood T cell repertoires in COVID-19. The CDR3 extends over 15 amino acids. V lost 5 bases and J lost 6; bases outside the gene matches: 8. CDR1 is SGHNT and CDR2 is YYREEE in the germline V gene (reference sequence). The method was immunoSEQ multiplex PCR; TCRdb's version includes in-frame clones alone and lacks a portion of them. The data contain roughly 200,000 clones, 82% of them seen just once; the ten biggest clones take up around 8%. The gene calls are TRBV5-4 and TRBJ2-2, with 9 bases aligning to TRBD1. This clonotype was obtained from a woman aged 60-70 years with COVID-19, enrolled during active disease. The source material was peripheral blood. The CDR3 DNA reads TGTGCCAGCAGAAATGACAGGGGGTCGGCCGGGGAGCTGTTTTTT. Its translation: CASRNDRGSAGELFF.